These T cell receptor beta chains were read from a single sample in a study of T cell responses to AZD1222 COVID-19 vaccine. Assay: immunoSEQ multiplex PCR; the TCRdb copy retains only in-frame clones and omits some. In the table there are about 99,000 clones, around 90% of which are singletons. The source was peripheral blood, collected on day 0 of AZD1222 vaccination. The source is an adult in good health. Each CDR3 is given with its conserved first and last residue. A D gene is named only where the DNA matches it firmly. The size field is filled for only some rows; it gives once, few, many or a size class.

size | J | V | D | CDR3 | DNA
. | TRBJ1-3 | TRBV19 | . | CASSMGLRREAGNTIYF | TGTGCCAGTAGTATGGGCCTCAGAAGGGAGGCGGGAAACACCATATATTTT
. | TRBJ2-5 | TRBV3-1/TRBV3-2 | TRBD2 | CASSPGLEGTQYF | TGTGCCAGCAGCCCTGGACTAGAAGGGACCCAGTACTTC
. | TRBJ1-1 | TRBV28 | . | CASSLWLGQPRGEAFF | TGTGCCAGCAGTTTATGGCTGGGGCAACCTCGGGGAGAAGCTTTCTTT
. | TRBJ2-5 | TRBV5-1 | . | CASSSKTEEETQYF | TGCGCCAGCAGCTCAAAAACTGAAGAGGAGACCCAGTACTTC
. | TRBJ2-5 | TRBV5-4 | TRBD2 | CASGSWGGGFGETQYF | TGTGCCAGCGGCTCTTGGGGGGGAGGTTTTGGAGAGACCCAGTACTTC
. | TRBJ1-3 | TRBV4-1 | . | CASSLPGRTSGNTIYF | TGCGCCAGCAGCCTCCCGGGACGGACGTCTGGAAACACCATATATTTT
. | TRBJ2-5 | TRBV5-1 | . | CASSRPGKETQYF | TGCGCCAGCAGCCGCCCCGGAAAAGAGACCCAGTACTTC
. | TRBJ2-7 | TRBV28 | . | CASSLGGQRIYEQYF | TGTGCCAGCTCCCTTGGGGGTCAGCGCATTTACGAGCAGTACTTC
. | TRBJ1-1 | TRBV7-9 | . | CASRHVNTEAFF | TGTGCCAGCAGACATGTAAACACTGAAGCTTTCTTT
. | TRBJ2-2 | TRBV7-8 | TRBD1 | CASSLGTTGTENTGELFF | TGTGCCAGCAGCTTAGGGACCACCGGGACAGAGAACACCGGGGAGCTGTTTTTT
medium-sized | TRBJ2-7 | TRBV21-1 | . | CASSKRRDRVSYEQYF | TGTGCCAGCAGCAAACGAAGGGACAGGGTTTCTTACGAGCAGTACTTC
. | TRBJ2-7 | TRBV7-9 | TRBD2 | CASSLGSGGADEQYF | TGTGCCAGCAGCTTAGGGAGCGGGGGGGCGGACGAGCAGTACTTC
. | TRBJ1-6 | TRBV6-1 | . | CASSEVVAASSYNSPLHF | TGTGCCAGCAGTGAAGTCGTTGCAGCCAGCTCCTATAATTCACCCCTCCACTTT
. | TRBJ1-2 | TRBV6-5 | TRBD1 | CASRTQGGGYGYTF | TGTGCCAGCAGAACCCAGGGGGGGGGCTATGGCTACACCTTC
once | TRBJ2-2 | TRBV5-4 | . | CASSLWGYGELFF | TGTGCCAGCAGCTTGTGGGGGTACGGGGAGCTGTTTTTT
. | TRBJ1-2 | TRBV28 | . | CASRRGLGTYGYTF | TGTGCCAGCAGACGAGGCCTGGGGACCTATGGCTACACCTTC
. | TRBJ2-6 | TRBV29-1 | . | CSVQTGTSGANVLTF | TGCAGCGTACAAACCGGGACATCTGGGGCCAACGTCCTGACTTTC
. | TRBJ1-6 | TRBV6-5 | . | CASSSGGNSPLHF | TGTGCCAGCAGTTCGGGGGGTAATTCACCCCTCCACTTT
. | TRBJ1-1 | TRBV10-3 | . | CAISERMNTEAFF | TGTGCCATCAGCGAAAGGATGAACACTGAAGCTTTCTTT
. | TRBJ1-2 | TRBV6-5 | . | CASRNGATGGYTF | TGTGCCAGCAGGAACGGGGCCACTGGAGGCTACACCTTC
once | TRBJ1-1 | TRBV28 | . | CASMPPNLEAFF | TGTGCCAGCATGCCGCCTAACCTTGAAGCTTTCTTT
. | TRBJ1-2 | TRBV6-5 | TRBD1 | CASSYRRQGASGYTF | TGTGCCAGCAGTTACAGGCGACAGGGGGCCTCTGGCTACACCTTC
. | TRBJ2-7 | TRBV15 | TRBD1 | CATSIASGTGPYEQYF | TGTGCCACCAGCATAGCCTCCGGGACAGGGCCCTACGAGCAGTACTTC
. | TRBJ2-7 | TRBV6-6 | . | CASSLTGAGEQYF | TGTGCCAGCAGTCTAACAGGGGCGGGGGAGCAGTACTTC
. | TRBJ2-1 | TRBV4-1 | . | CASSQEGEASSYNEQFF | TGCGCCAGCAGCCAAGAAGGGGAGGCGAGCTCCTACAATGAGCAGTTCTTC
once | TRBJ1-1 | TRBV7-9 | . | CATQASPGRTEAFF | TGTGCCACACAGGCCAGCCCAGGGAGAACTGAAGCTTTCTTT
. | TRBJ2-6 | TRBV6-5 | . | CASSSGNSGANVLTF | TGTGCCAGCAGTTCAGGGAACTCTGGGGCCAACGTCCTGACTTTC
. | TRBJ1-5 | TRBV30 | . | CAWTDHSNQPQHF | TGTGCCTGGACAGACCATAGCAATCAGCCCCAGCATTTT
. | TRBJ1-5 | TRBV4-3 | . | CASSQDIGSNQPQHF | TGCGCCAGCAGCCAAGATATCGGGTCTAATCAGCCCCAGCATTTT